This T cell receptor beta chain is from a study of molecular identifiers for immune sequencing clone quantification. Broader study findings: Clonotypes surpassing 20 RNA copies contained over 98% of effector molecules, versus under 1% in naive cells.

In the sort, naive CD8 T cells were defined as CD8+CD4-CCR7+CD45RA+. In TCRdb, the PCR reads were re-called with MiXCR into one record per CDR3 protein. The sample carries about 86,000 distinct CDR3 sequences, around 27% recorded once. A word on this clonotype: No antigen is known for it.

Germline values: CDR1 MGHRA, CDR2 YSYEKL. The CDR3 sequence is 15 residues long. Trimming left V 0 bases short and J 2 bases short, with 10 bases between. The sequenced material came from naive CD8+ T cells from blood, with Jurkat cell RNA spiked in. As to subset: FACS-sorted CD8+CD4-CCR7+CD45RA+ naive T cells. The TCR comes from a human donor in good health. Some libraries in this study had Jurkat cell RNA spiked in. J is TRBJ1-2 and V is TRBV4-1; D gene uncertain. The CDR3 nucleotides read TGCGCCAGCAGCCAAGAGATAAGTAGCAACTATGGCTACACCTTC. Protein: CASSQEISSNYGYTF.